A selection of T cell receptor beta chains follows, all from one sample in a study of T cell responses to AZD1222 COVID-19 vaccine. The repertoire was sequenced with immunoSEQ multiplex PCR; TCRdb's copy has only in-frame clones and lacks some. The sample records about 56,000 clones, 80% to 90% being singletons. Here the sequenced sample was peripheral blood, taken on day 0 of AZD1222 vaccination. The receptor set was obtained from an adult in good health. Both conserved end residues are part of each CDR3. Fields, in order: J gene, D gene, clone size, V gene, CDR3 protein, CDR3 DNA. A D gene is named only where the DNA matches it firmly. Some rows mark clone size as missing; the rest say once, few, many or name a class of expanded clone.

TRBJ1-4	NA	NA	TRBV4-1	CASSLTTTNEKLFF	TGCGCCAGCAGCCTGACAACAACTAATGAAAAACTGTTTTTT
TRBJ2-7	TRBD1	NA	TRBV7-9	CASSTRWAGGEYEQYF	TGTGCCAGCAGCACCCGATGGGCAGGGGGCGAGTACGAGCAGTACTTC
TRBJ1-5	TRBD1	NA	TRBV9	CASSATGSSNQPQHF	TGTGCCAGCAGCGCGACAGGGTCGAGCAATCAGCCCCAGCATTTT
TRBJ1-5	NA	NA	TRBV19	CASSPLPGNQPQHF	TGTGCCAGTAGCCCTCTCCCCGGCAATCAGCCCCAGCATTTT
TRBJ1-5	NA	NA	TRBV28	CASRPAGGIIKPQHF	TGTGCCAGCAGGCCAGCGGGGGGGATAATCAAGCCCCAGCATTTT
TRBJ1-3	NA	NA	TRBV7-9	CASSLQFPGLSPGNTIYF	TGTGCCAGCAGCTTACAATTCCCGGGGTTAAGCCCTGGAAACACCATATATTTT
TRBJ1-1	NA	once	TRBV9	CASSVTTLNTEAFF	TGTGCCAGCAGCGTGACTACGTTGAACACTGAAGCTTTCTTT
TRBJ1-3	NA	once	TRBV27	CASSLGGTTGNTIYF	TGTGCCAGCAGTTTAGGAGGGACCACTGGAAACACCATATATTTT
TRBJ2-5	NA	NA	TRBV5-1	CASSLKETQYF	TGCGCCAGCAGCTTGAAGGAGACCCAGTACTTC
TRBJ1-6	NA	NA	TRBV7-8	CASSSNRILSYNSPLHF	TGTGCCAGCAGCTCTAACAGGATCCTCTCCTATAATTCACCCCTCCACTTT
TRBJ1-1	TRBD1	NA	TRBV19	CASSIGQGAGTEAFF	TGTGCCAGTAGTATCGGACAGGGGGCGGGCACTGAAGCTTTCTTT
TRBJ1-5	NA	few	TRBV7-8	CASSLSQASQPQHF	TGTGCCAGCAGCTTAAGCCAGGCTAGTCAGCCCCAGCATTTT
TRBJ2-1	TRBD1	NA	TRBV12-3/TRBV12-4	CASSLGQANEQFF	TGTGCCAGCAGTTTGGGACAGGCCAATGAGCAGTTCTTC
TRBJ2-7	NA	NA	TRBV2	CASRAQGGTRLQYF	TGTGCCAGCAGGGCCCAGGGAGGCACCCGGCTTCAGTACTTC
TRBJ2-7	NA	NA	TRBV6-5	CASSYSPEGGYEQYF	TGTGCCAGCAGTTACTCACCAGAAGGCGGGTACGAGCAGTACTTC
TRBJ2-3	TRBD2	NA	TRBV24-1	CATSDLGGVTMTDTQYF	TGTGCCACCAGTGATTTGGGGGGGGTCACTATGACAGATACGCAGTATTTT
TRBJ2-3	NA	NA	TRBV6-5	CASSTSRGTDTQYF	TGTGCCAGCAGCACGAGCAGGGGCACAGATACGCAGTATTTT
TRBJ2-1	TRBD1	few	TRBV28	CASRPTGGSYNEQFF	TGTGCCAGCAGACCCACAGGGGGCTCCTACAATGAGCAGTTCTTC
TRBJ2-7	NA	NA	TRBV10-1	CASSNGSYEQYF	TGCGCCAGCAGCAACGGGTCCTACGAGCAGTACTTC
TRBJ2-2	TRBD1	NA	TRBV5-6	CASSWDRGIAGELFF	TGTGCCAGCAGCTGGGACAGGGGTATAGCCGGGGAGCTGTTTTTT
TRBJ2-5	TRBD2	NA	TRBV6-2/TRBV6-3	CASSPSSGGVETQYF	TGTGCCAGCAGTCCCTCAAGCGGGGGGGTAGAGACCCAGTACTTC
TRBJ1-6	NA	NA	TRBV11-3	CASATAGRGDSPLHF	TGTGCCAGCGCCACGGCGGGACGGGGAGATTCACCCCTCCACTTT
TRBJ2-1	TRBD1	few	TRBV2	CASSFDRAYNEQFF	TGTGCCAGCAGTTTTGACAGGGCCTACAATGAGCAGTTCTTC
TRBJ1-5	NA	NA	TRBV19	CASSAPRSRSQGQPQHF	TGTGCCAGTAGTGCCCCCCGGTCCCGATCTCAGGGGCAGCCCCAGCATTTT
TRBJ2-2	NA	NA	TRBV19	CASSIGQGTGELFF	TGTGCCAGTAGTATAGGCCAGGGCACCGGGGAGCTGTTTTTT
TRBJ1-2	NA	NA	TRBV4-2	CASSQEARNYGYTF	TGTGCCAGCAGCCAAGAGGCCCGTAACTATGGCTACACCTTC
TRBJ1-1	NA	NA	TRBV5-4	CASSFQSGTASNTEAFF	TGTGCCAGCAGCTTTCAGAGTGGCACTGCTTCTAACACTGAAGCTTTCTTT
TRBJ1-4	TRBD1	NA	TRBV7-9	CASSFTGEPSEKLFF	TGTGCCAGCAGCTTTACAGGGGAGCCGAGCGAAAAACTGTTTTTT
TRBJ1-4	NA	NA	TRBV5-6	CASSLRAGLNEKLFF	TGTGCCAGCAGCTTGCGGGCAGGTTTGAATGAAAAACTGTTTTTT
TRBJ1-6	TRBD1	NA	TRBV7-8	CASSPAGQGRSPLHF	TGTGCCAGCAGCCCCGCGGGACAGGGGCGTTCACCCCTCCACTTT
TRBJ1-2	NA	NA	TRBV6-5	CATRGGQGYGYTF	TGTGCAACTCGGGGGGGCCAAGGCTATGGCTACACCTTC
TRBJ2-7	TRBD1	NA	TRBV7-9	CASSPRTGRSYEQYF	TGTGCCAGCAGCCCACGGACAGGCCGCTCCTACGAGCAGTACTTC
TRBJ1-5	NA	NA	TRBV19	CARIPRGLNSNQPQHF	TGTGCCCGAATTCCACGGGGCCTCAATAGCAATCAGCCCCAGCATTTT
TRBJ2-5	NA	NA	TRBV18	CASSPESPETRYF	TGTGCCAGCTCACCAGAAAGCCCGGAGACCCGGTACTTC
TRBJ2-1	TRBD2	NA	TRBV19	CASMGGDYNEQFF	TGTGCCAGTATGGGGGGGGACTACAATGAGCAGTTCTTC
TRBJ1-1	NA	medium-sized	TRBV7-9	CASSQGYAFF	TGTGCCAGCAGCCAGGGGTACGCTTTCTTT
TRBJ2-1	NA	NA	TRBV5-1	CASSPDPLTYNEQFF	TGCGCCAGCAGCCCCGATCCCTTAACGTACAATGAGCAGTTCTTC